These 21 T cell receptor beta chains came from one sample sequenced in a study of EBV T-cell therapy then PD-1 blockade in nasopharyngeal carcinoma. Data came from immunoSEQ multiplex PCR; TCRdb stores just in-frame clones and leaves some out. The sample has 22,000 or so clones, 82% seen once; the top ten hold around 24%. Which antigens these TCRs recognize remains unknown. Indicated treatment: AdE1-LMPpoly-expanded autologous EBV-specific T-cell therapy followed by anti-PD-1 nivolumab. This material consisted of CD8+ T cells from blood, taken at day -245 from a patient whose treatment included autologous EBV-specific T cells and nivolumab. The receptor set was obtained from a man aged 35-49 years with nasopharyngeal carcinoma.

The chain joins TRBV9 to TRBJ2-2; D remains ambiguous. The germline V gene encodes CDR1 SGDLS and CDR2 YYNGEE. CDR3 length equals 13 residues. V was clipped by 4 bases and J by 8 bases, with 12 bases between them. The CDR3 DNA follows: TGTGCCAGCAGCCTAGGAGACCAGGGGGAGCTGTTTTTT. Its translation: CASSLGDQGELFF.

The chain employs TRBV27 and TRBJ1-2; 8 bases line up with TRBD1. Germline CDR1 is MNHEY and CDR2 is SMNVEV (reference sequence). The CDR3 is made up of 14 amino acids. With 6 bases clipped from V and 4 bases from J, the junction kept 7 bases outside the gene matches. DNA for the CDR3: TGTGCCAGCAGGTCCCCAGGGGGCCCCTATGGCTACACCTTC. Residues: CASRSPGGPYGYTF.

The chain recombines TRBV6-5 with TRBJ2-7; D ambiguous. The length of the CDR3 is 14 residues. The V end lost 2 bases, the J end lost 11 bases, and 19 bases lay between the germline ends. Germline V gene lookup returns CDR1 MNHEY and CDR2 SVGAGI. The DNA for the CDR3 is TGTGCCAGCAGTTACACAGACTCAAAGCGTTGGGAGTACTTC. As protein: CASSYTDSKRWEYF.

In DNA form, the CDR3 reads TGCGCCAGCAGCCAAGTGGAGAAGGCATACCTCAGCACCGGGGAGCTGTTTTTT. Translating gives CASSQVEKAYLSTGELFF. This chain links TRBV4-1 with TRBJ2-2; D not resolved. V was cut by 1 base and J by 4 bases, with 19 bases left in between. The V gene's germline CDR1 is MGHRA and CDR2 YSYEKL. CDR3 size: 18 residues.

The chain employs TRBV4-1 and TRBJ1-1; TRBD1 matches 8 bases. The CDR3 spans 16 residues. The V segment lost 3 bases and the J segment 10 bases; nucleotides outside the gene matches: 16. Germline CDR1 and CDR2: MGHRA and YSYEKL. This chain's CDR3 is CASSHALDRGARPAFF. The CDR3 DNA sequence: TGCGCCAGCAGCCACGCCCTAGACAGGGGAGCCCGTCCAGCTTTCTTT.

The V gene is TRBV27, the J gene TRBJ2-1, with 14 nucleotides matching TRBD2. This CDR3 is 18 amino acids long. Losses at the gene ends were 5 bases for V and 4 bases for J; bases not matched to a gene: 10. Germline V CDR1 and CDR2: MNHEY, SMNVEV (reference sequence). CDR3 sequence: CASSIGTSGGVLYNEQFF. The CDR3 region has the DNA TGTGCCAGCAGTATCGGGACTAGCGGGGGAGTCCTTTACAATGAGCAGTTCTTC.

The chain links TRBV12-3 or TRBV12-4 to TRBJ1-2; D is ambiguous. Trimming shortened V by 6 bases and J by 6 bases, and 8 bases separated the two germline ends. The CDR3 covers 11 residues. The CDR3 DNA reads TGTGCCAGCAGAAATTCCGATGGCTACACCTTC. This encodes CASRNSDGYTF.

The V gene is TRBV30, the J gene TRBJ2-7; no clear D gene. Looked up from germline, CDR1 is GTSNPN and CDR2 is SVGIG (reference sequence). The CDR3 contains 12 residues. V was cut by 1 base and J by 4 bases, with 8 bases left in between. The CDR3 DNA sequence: TGTGCCTGGAGTGCTAACCTATACGAGCAGTACTTC. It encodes CAWSANLYEQYF.

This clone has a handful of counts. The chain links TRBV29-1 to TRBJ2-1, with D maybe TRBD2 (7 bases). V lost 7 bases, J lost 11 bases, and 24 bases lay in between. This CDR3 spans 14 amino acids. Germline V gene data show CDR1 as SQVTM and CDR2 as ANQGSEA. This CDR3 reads CSAPRGGETMKQFF. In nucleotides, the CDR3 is TGCAGCGCTCCTCGCGGGGGCGAAACAATGAAGCAGTTCTTC.

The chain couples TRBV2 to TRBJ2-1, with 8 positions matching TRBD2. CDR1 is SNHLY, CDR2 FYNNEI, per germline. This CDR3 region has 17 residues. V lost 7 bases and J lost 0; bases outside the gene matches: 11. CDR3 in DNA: TGTGCCAGCACCCCCAGGAGCGGGGGAAACTCCTACAATGAGCAGTTCTTC. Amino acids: CASTPRSGGNSYNEQFF.

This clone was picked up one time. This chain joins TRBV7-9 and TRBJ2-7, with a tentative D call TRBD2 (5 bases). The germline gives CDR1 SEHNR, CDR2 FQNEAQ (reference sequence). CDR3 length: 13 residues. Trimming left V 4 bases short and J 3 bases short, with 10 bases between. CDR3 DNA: TGTGCCAGCAGCTCGGGGAAGGGCTACGAGCAGTACTTC. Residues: CASSSGKGYEQYF.

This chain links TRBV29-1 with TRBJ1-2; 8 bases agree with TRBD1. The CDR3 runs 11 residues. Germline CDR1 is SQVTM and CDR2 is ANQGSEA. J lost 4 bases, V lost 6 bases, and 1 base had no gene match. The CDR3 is CSVTGGYGYTF. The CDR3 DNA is TGCAGCGTCACAGGGGGCTATGGCTACACCTTC. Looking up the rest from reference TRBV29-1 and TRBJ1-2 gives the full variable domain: SAVISQKPSRDICQRGTSLTIQCQVDSQVTMMFWYRQQPGQSLTLIATANQGSEATYESGFVIDKFPISRPNLTFSTLTVSNMSPEDSSIYLCSVTGGYGYTFGSGTRLTVV.

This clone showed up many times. The DNA for the CDR3 is TGTGCCAGCACCCCGTCGGGGGCAGGGCTAGATCAGCCCCAGCATTTT. This gives the protein CASTPSGAGLDQPQHF. The chain employs TRBV7-3 and TRBJ1-5; possible D gene TRBD1, 6 bases. Trimming removed 7 bases at V and 5 bases at J, with 21 bases between. CDR3 length: 16 amino acids. Germline CDR1 SGHTA, CDR2 FQGTGA.

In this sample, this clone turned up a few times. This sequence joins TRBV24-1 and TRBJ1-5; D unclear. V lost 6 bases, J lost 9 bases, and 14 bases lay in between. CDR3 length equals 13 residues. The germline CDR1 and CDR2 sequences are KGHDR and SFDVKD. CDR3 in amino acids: CATSTENKGPQHF. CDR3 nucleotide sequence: TGTGCCACCAGTACGGAGAACAAGGGGCCCCAGCATTTT.

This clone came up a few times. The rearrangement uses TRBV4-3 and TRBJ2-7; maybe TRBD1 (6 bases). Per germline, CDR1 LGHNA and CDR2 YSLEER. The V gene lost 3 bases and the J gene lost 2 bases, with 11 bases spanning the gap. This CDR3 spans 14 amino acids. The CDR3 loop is CASSQGDKTYEQYF. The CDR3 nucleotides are TGCGCCAGCAGCCAGGGGGACAAGACCTACGAGCAGTACTTC.

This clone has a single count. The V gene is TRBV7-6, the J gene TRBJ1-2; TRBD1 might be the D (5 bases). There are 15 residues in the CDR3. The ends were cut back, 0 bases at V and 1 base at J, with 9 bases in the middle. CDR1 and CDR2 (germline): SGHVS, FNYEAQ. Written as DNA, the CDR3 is TGTGCCAGCAGCTTAGCGAGGGGAATTAACTATGGCTACACCTTC. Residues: CASSLARGINYGYTF.

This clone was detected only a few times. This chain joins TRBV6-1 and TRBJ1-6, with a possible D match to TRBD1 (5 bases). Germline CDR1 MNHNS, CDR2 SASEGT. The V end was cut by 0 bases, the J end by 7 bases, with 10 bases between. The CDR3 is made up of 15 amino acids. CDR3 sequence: CASSEAGGGNSPLHF. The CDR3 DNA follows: TGTGCCAGCAGTGAAGCGGGGGGGGGAAATTCACCCCTCCACTTT.

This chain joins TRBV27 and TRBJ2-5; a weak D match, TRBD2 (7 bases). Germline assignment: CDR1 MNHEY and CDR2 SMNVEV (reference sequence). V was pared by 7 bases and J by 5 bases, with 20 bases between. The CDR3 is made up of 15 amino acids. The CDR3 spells CASTSGGRRGETQYF. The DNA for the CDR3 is TGTGCCAGCACCTCGGGGGGCCGTAGGGGGGAGACCCAGTACTTC.

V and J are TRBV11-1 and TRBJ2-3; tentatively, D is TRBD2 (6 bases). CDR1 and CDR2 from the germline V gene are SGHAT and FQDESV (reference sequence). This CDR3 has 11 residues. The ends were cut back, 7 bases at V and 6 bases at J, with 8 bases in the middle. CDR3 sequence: CASIGGDTQYF. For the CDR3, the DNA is TGTGCCAGCATAGGAGGGGATACGCAGTATTTT.

This CDR3 is CASSQGAPGDEQYF. DNA for the CDR3: TGTGCCAGCAGCCAAGGGGCCCCGGGAGACGAGCAGTACTTC. The V call is TRBV4-2, the J call TRBJ2-7, with D possibly matching TRBD2 (6 bases). The CDR3 sequence is 14 residues long. V gave up 1 base and J gave up 5 bases, with 12 bases separating them. Germline V gene sequence: CDR1 LGHNA, CDR2 YNFKEQ.

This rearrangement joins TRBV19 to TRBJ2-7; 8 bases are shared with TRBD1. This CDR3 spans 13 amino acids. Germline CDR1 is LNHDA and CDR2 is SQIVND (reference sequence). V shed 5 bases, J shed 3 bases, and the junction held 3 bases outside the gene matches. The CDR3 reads CASSFGQGYEQYF. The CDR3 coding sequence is TGTGCCAGTAGTTTCGGACAGGGCTACGAGCAGTACTTC.